The clone carrying this TCR beta chain has ten or more counts. No antigen is known for it. With V trimmed by 3 bases and J by 7 bases, 15 bases remained unmatched. The CDR3 length is 17 residues. Germline lookup yields CDR1 LNHDA and CDR2 SQIVND (reference sequence). This sample was taken from a study of T cell repertoires in cytomegalovirus infection. Looking at the study overall: CMV infection and matching HLA type were both indicated by public TCR beta signatures. Points from the study as a whole: Across the ex vivo response, the dominant clonotypes were HLA-C-restricted CMV-specific TCR beta clonotypes. Carriers of CMV plus the relevant HLA were identified by cumulative public TCR beta family frequency.

MiXCR was run by TCRdb on the reads, yielding one entry per CDR3 protein. The sample yields nearly 550,000 distinct CDR3 sequences, about 15% seen once. The clonotype comes from a human donor in good health (CMV status not recorded). Some clones in this sample may be carry-over from other donors' samples. The V call is TRBV19, the J call TRBJ2-1, with TRBD2 matching over 7 bases. The specimen sequenced was CD8+ T cells from PBMCs. For the CDR3, the DNA is TGTGCCAGTAGTATCGCCCCTCTTACGGGACTAAATAATGAGCAGTTCTTC. This sequence encodes CASSIAPLTGLNNEQFF.